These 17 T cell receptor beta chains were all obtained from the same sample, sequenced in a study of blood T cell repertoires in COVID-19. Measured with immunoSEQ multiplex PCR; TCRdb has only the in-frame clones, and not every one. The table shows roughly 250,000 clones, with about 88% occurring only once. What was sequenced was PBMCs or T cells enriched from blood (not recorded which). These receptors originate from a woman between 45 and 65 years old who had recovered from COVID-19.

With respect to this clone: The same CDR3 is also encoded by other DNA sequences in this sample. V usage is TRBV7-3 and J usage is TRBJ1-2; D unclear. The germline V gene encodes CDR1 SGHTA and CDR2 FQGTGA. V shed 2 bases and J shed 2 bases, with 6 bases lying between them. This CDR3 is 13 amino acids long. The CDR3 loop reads CASSLGQNYGYTF. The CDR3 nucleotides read TGTGCCAGCAGCTTAGGGCAAAACTATGGCTACACCTTC.

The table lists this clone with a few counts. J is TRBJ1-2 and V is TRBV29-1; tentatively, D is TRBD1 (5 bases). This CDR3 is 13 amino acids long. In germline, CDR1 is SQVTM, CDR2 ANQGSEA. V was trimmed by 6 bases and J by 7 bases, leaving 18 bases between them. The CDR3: CSVIPTGVSGYTF. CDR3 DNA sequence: TGCAGCGTGATACCAACAGGAGTCTCTGGCTACACCTTC.

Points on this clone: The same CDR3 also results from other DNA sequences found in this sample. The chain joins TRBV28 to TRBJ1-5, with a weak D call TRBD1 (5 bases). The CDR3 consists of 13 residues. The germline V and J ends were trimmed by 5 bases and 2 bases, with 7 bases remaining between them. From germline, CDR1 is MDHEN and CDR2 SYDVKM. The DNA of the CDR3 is TGTGCCAGCAGTCTACAGGGCAATCAGCCCCAGCATTTT. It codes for CASSLQGNQPQHF.

CDR3 protein: CASSFRLSSSNNEKLFF. The DNA of the CDR3 is TGTGCCAGCAGCTTCCGACTGAGCTCTAGCAATAATGAAAAACTGTTTTTT. The chain carries TRBV7-9 and TRBJ1-4, with no clear D. The CDR3 has 17 amino acids. Per germline, CDR1 SEHNR and CDR2 FQNEAQ (reference sequence). V shed 3 bases and J shed 4 bases, with 18 bases lying between them.

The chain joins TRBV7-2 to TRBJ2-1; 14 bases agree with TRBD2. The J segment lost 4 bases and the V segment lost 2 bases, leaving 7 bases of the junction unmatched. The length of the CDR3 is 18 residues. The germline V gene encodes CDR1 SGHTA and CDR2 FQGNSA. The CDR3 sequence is CASSLMRLAGGLYNEQFF. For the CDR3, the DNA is TGTGCCAGCAGCTTAATGAGACTAGCGGGAGGGCTGTACAATGAGCAGTTCTTC.

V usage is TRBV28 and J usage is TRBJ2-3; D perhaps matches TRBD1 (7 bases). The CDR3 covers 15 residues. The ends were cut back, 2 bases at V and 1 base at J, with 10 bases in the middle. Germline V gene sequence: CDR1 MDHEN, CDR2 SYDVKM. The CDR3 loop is CASSLQGGGTDTQYF. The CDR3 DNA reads TGTGCCAGCAGTTTACAGGGGGGTGGCACAGATACGCAGTATTTT.

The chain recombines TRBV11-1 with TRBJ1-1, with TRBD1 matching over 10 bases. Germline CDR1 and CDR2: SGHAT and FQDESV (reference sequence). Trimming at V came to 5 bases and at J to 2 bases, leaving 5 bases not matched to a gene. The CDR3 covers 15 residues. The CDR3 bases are TGTGCCAGCAGCCCGAGGGACAGGGGAAACACTGAAGCTTTCTTT. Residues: CASSPRDRGNTEAFF. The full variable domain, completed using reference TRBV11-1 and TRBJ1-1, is EAEVAQSPRYKITEKSQAVAFWCDPISGHATLYWYRQILGQGPELLVQFQDESVVDDSQLPKDRFSAERLKGVDSTLKIQPAELGDSAMYLCASSPRDRGNTEAFFGQGTRLTVV.

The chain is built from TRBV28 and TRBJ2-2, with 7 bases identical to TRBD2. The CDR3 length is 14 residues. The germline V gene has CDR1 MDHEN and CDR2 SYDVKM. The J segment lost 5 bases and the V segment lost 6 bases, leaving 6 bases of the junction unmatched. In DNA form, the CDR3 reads TGTGCCAGCAGCCTCGGGGGGAGAACCGGGGAGCTGTTTTTT. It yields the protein CASSLGGRTGELFF. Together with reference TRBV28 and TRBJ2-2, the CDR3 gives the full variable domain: DVKVTQSSRYLVKRTGEKVFLECVQDMDHENMFWYRQDPGLGLRLIYFSYDVKMKEKGDIPEGYSVSREKKERFSLILESASTNQTSMYLCASSLGGRTGELFFGEGSRLTVL.

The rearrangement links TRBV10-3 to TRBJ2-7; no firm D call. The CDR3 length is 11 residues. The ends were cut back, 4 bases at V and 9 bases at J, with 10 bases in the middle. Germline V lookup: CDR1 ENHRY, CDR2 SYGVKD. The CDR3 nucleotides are TGTGCCATCAGTGGTAAACATGGGCAGTACTTC. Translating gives CAISGKHGQYF.

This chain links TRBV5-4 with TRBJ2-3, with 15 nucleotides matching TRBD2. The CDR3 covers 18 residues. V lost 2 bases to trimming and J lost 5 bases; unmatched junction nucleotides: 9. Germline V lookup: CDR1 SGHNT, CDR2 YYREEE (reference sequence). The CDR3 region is CASSFGGGLAGGGDTQYF. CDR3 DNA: TGTGCCAGCAGCTTCGGGGGGGGACTAGCGGGAGGTGGAGATACGCAGTATTTT.

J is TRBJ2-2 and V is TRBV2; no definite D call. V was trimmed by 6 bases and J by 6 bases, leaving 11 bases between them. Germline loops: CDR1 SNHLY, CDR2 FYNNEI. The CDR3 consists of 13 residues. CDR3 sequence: CASRTLGAGELFF. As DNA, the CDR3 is TGTGCCAGCAGGACCCTGGGCGCCGGGGAGCTGTTTTTT.

The CDR3 DNA is TGTGCCAGCAGCCAATTTGGGCAGGCTGACTCTGGAAACACCATATATTTT. The encoded protein is CASSQFGQADSGNTIYF. The J gene is TRBJ1-3, the V gene TRBV3-1 (or the pseudogene TRBV3-2); D call uncertain. The germline gives CDR1 LGHDT, CDR2 YNNKEL (reference sequence). The germline V and J ends were trimmed by 2 bases and 0 bases, with 14 bases remaining between them. This CDR3 region has 17 residues.

CDR3 bases: TGTGCCAGCAGGGAAGAGACAGGGGGCCTAGCTGAAGCTTTCTTT. This gives the protein CASREETGGLAEAFF. The chain recombines TRBV28 with TRBJ1-1, with 10 bases matching TRBD1. The CDR3 loop spans 15 amino acids. Germline V gene data show CDR1 as MDHEN and CDR2 as SYDVKM. The V segment lost 6 bases and the J segment 6 bases; nucleotides outside the gene matches: 10.

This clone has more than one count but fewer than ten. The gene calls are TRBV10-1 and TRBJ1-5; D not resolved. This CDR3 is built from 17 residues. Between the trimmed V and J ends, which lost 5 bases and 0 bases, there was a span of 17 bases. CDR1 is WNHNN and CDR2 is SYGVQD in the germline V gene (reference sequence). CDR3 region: CASSKPPGVYSNQPQHF. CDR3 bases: TGCGCCAGCAGTAAACCCCCCGGGGTCTATAGCAATCAGCCCCAGCATTTT.

The CDR3: CASSWGDRARGTQYF. The CDR3, as DNA: TGTGCCAGCAGTTGGGGGGACAGGGCCCGAGGTACGCAGTATTTT. The rearrangement uses TRBV28 and TRBJ2-3; TRBD1 matches at 9 bases. This CDR3 has 15 residues. Losses at the gene ends were 4 bases for V and 8 bases for J; bases not matched to a gene: 10. CDR1 MDHEN and CDR2 SYDVKM come from the germline V gene.

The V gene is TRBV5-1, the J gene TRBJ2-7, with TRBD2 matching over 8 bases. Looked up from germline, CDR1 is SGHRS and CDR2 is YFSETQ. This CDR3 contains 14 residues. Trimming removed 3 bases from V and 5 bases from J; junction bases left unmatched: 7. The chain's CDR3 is CASSSPGLANEQYF. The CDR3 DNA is TGCGCCAGCAGCTCTCCAGGACTAGCCAACGAGCAGTACTTC.

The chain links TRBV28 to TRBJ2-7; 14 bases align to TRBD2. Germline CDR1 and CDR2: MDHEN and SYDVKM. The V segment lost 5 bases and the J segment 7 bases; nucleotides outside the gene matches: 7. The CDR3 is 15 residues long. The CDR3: CASSPGTSGSGEQYF. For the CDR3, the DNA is TGTGCCAGCAGTCCCGGGACTAGCGGGAGTGGGGAGCAGTACTTC.